The 4 T cell receptor beta chains in this list originate from one sample, sequenced in a study of T cells in localized non-small cell lung cancer. Only in-frame clones appear in the TCRdb table, and some are missing; sequencing was by immunoSEQ multiplex PCR. Found here are some 71,000 clones, roughly four fifths of them singletons; the top ten hold 13%. Here the sequenced sample was peripheral blood, taken before any cancer treatment. The receptor source for this set is a female donor older than 55 with stage I lung adenocarcinoma.

The chain carries TRBV4-2 and TRBJ2-2; 7 nucleotides align to TRBD1. Unmatched junction bases numbered 7, after V lost 4 bases and J lost 5 bases. The CDR3 extends over 15 amino acids. CDR1 is LGHNA, CDR2 YNFKEQ, per germline. The CDR3 bases are TGTGCCAGCAGCCTCCGACAGGGCGGTACCGGGGAGCTGTTTTTT. Its translation is CASSLRQGGTGELFF.

V and J are TRBV19 and TRBJ1-2; D is unclear. This CDR3 spans 15 amino acids. Trimming cost V 2 bases and J 5 bases, with 15 bases left between them. Germline V CDR1 and CDR2: LNHDA, SQIVND (reference sequence). The CDR3 sequence is CASSIIPFGGYGYTF. The CDR3 nucleotides are TGTGCCAGTAGTATAATCCCCTTTGGCGGGTATGGCTACACCTTC.

The rearrangement uses TRBV2 and TRBJ2-2; 8 bases agree with TRBD2. The CDR3 sequence is 14 residues long. The J segment lost 5 bases and the V segment lost 4 bases, leaving 3 bases of the junction unmatched. Germline V gene data show CDR1 as SNHLY and CDR2 as FYNNEI. CDR3 in amino acids: CASSVLAGTGELFF. CDR3 in DNA: TGTGCCAGCAGTGTGTTAGCGGGAACCGGGGAGCTGTTTTTT.

This rearrangement joins TRBV5-1 to TRBJ2-2, with D maybe TRBD2 (5 bases). With 7 bases removed from V and 0 bases from J, the gap between germline ends came to 10 bases. In germline, CDR1 is SGHRS, CDR2 YFSETQ. The CDR3 is made up of 14 amino acids. CDR3 nucleotide sequence: TGCGCCAGCGGGAGAGAGGCGAACACCGGGGAGCTGTTTTTT. Translating gives CASGREANTGELFF.